This TCR beta chain was documented in a study of human T cells and chemical hapten exposure. In the study overall: Patients had diphenylcyclopropenone applied to the scalp weekly throughout the roughly 23-week study.

The germline CDR1 and CDR2 sequences are LGHNA and YSLEER. V dropped 0 bases and J dropped 7; count of bases not matched to a gene: 3. The CDR3 covers 14 residues. TCRdb recomputed calls from the RACE reads with MiXCR, one row per CDR3 protein. The sample lists roughly 64,000 distinct CDR3 sequences, over 9% seen once, with approximately 4.2% in the top ten. The sample's time point: pre-sensitization, week 0. Treatment here: therapeutic diphenylcyclopropenone sensitization with weekly scalp DPC. There are a few counts of this clonotype. Antigen: not known. Overall study results and limits: PT1 expanded TCR numbers tracked positively with patch test score.

This receptor was taken from a woman aged 40 to 55 with alopecia areata. Some clones in this sample may be carry-over from other donors' samples. This chain uses TRBV4-3 with TRBJ1-1; 9 bases agree with TRBD1. The source was whole blood, collected in connection with sensitization to the hapten diphenylcyclopropenone (DPC). The CDR3 here is CASSQDYRGREAFF. In DNA, the CDR3 is TGCGCCAGCAGCCAAGACTACAGGGGGCGTGAAGCTTTCTTT.